These 5 T cell receptor beta chains originate from one sample sequenced in a study of cytomegalovirus exposure and HLA in healthy donors. A multiplex PCR was run with 60 Vbeta primers and 13 Jbeta primers. Profiled with immunoSEQ multiplex PCR; TCRdb holds only in-frame clones, not every one. The sample holds tens of thousands of clones, about 69% seen once. The sample was PBMCs. The receptors shown here come from a man aged 55 to 70 in good health and CMV-seronegative.

The J gene is TRBJ2-1, the V gene TRBV5-4; 7 bases match TRBD1. Germline V gives CDR1 SGHNT, CDR2 YYREEE (reference sequence). The ends lost 0 bases at V and 7 bases at J; junction bases unmatched: 7. The CDR3 sequence is 15 residues long. The CDR3 loop is CASSLEGARMNEQFF. DNA of the CDR3: TGTGCCAGCAGCTTGGAGGGGGCCCGTATGAATGAGCAGTTCTTC.

J is TRBJ2-5 and V is TRBV11-2, with a possible D match to TRBD2 (5 bases). The CDR3 length is 13 residues. Germline assignment: CDR1 SGHAT and CDR2 FQNNGV. The V and J ends lost 5 bases and 5 bases respectively, with 12 bases between them. The CDR3 region is CASSPPWEETQYF. The CDR3, as DNA: TGTGCCAGCAGCCCCCCCTGGGAGGAGACCCAGTACTTC.

The chain combines TRBV29-1 with TRBJ1-2; D might be TRBD1 (5 bases). Germline V gene data show CDR1 as SQVTM and CDR2 as ANQGSEA. V lost 0 bases and J 5 bases, leaving 10 bases between the germline ends. The CDR3 is made up of 13 amino acids. The CDR3, as DNA: TGCAGCGTTGAAGACACAGGCGTTTATGGCTACACCTTC. It encodes CSVEDTGVYGYTF.

This clone occurred many times. The rearrangement links TRBV5-1 to TRBJ1-1; D perhaps matches TRBD1 (5 bases). The germline V gene has CDR1 SGHRS and CDR2 YFSETQ. CDR3 length equals 15 residues. V was trimmed by 0 bases and J by 1 base, leaving 10 bases between them. The CDR3, as DNA: TGCGCCAGCAGCTTGGACGGCAGGGCGAACACTGAAGCTTTCTTT. This codes for CASSLDGRANTEAFF.

The rearrangement joins TRBV7-3 to TRBJ1-2; D may be TRBD1 (6 bases). The V gene lost 2 bases and the J gene lost 8 bases, with 12 bases spanning the gap. The germline V gene encodes CDR1 SGHTA and CDR2 FQGTGA. The CDR3 totals 13 residues. The CDR3 DNA follows: TGTGCCAGCAGCTTAGAAGGGGGAAAAGGCTACACCTTC. This translates into CASSLEGGKGYTF.